What follows describes a single T cell receptor beta chain. Antigen specificity is unknown. A read error is possible here, since a much larger clone lies one base away. This sample is drawn from a study of glioma-infiltrating T cells. Study observations and caveats: Tissue and blood shared very few CDR3 sequences. Tissue-blood divergence was below expectation in non-neoplastic patients, above in gliomas.

Germline assignment: CDR1 SNHLY and CDR2 FYNNEI. The length of the CDR3 is 14 residues. Using RNA template, CDR3s of TCR alpha and beta were amplified with iRepertoire arm-PCR. One-step reverse transcription and amplification started from around 100-400 ng of tissue mRNA or PBMC total RNA. One entry per CDR3 protein results from TCRdb running MiXCR on the multiplex PCR reads. The table shows roughly 100,000 distinct CDR3 sequences, with approximately 28% occurring only once. The sequencing input was glioma tissue, nonneoplastic brain tissue, or PBMCs (not recorded which). The J gene is TRBJ1-6, the V gene TRBV2; no clear D gene. This TCR was recovered from a human donor with low-grade glioma or glioblastoma, undergoing nonglioma brain surgery, or in good health (not recorded which). The DNA for the CDR3 is TGTGTCAGTACAGTAGATTCTGTAGTCTCACCCCTCCACTTT. This codes for CVSTVDSVVSPLHF.